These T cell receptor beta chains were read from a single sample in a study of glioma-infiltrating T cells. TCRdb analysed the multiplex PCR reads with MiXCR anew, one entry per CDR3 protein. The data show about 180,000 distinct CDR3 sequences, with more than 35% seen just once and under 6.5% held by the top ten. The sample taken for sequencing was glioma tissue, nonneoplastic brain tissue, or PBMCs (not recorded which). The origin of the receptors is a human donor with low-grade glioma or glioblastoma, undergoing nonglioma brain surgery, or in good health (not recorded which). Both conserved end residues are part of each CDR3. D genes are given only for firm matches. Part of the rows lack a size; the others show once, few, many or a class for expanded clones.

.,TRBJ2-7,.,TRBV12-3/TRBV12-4,CASSPGVYQQYF,TGTGCCAGCAGTCCGGGGGTCTACCAGCAGTACTTC
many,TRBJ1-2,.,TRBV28,CASSNGGNYGYTF,TGTGCCAGCAGTAACGGTGGTAACTATGGCTACACCTTC
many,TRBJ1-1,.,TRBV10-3,CAITLKLNTEAFF,TGTGCCATCACCCTGAAACTGAACACTGAAGCTTTCTTT
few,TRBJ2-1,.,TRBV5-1,CASSLAMSSGHPTVEQFF,TGCGCCAGCAGCTTGGCCATGTCTTCGGGACACCCGACGGTGGAGCAGTTCTTC
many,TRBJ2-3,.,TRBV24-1,CATSRGDTQYF,TGTGCCACCAGTCGCGGAGATACGCAGTATTTT
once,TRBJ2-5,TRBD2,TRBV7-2,CASSPRLAAPEAQYF,TGTGCCAGCAGCCCCCGACTAGCGGCCCCAGAGGCCCAGTACTTC
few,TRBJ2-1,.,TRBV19,CASSTGSYGYNEQFF,TGTGCCAGTAGTACCGGCAGCTACGGCTACAATGAGCAGTTCTTC
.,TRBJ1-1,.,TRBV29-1,CSVDRGQGALF,TGCAGCGTTGATAGAGGGCAGGGAGCTCTCTTT
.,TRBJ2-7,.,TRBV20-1,CSALFGLARGPSYEQYF,TGCAGTGCTCTATTTGGCCTAGCAAGAGGTCCTTCCTACGAGCAGTACTTC
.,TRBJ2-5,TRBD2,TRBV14,CASSQDELAGGKETQYF,TGTGCCAGCAGCCAAGATGAACTAGCGGGAGGGAAAGAGACCCAGTACTTC
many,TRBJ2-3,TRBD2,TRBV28,CAAGLAGRDTQYF,TGTGCGGCGGGACTAGCGGGAAGGGATACGCAGTATTTT
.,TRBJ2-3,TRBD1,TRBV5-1,CASSPQTGGNGDTQYF,TGCGCCAGCAGCCCGCAGACAGGGGGCAATGGAGATACGCAGTATTTT
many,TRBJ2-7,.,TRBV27,CASSLSGPFYEQYF,TGTGCCAGCAGTTTGAGCGGCCCCTTTTACGAGCAGTACTTC
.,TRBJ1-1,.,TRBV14,CASSQAVSVGTEAFF,TGTGCCAGCAGCCAAGCCGTTTCCGTCGGGACTGAAGCTTTCTTT
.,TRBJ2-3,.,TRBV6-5,CARLGLADTQYF,TGTGCCAGGCTAGGCCTAGCGGATACGCAGTATTTT
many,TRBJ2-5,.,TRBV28,CASSRGGTGTQYF,TGTGCCAGCAGTCGTGGCGGTACGGGGACCCAGTACTTC
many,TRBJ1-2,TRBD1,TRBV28,CASRLWRTGVGYTF,TGTGCCAGCAGACTATGGAGGACAGGGGTTGGCTACACCTTC
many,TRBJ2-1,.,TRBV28,CASSQTDNEQFF,TGTGCCAGCAGTCAAACTGACAATGAGCAGTTCTTC
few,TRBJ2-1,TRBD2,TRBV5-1,CASSFRGGQPTSSYNEQFF,TGCGCCAGCAGCTTCCGGGGGGGGCAGCCGACCAGCTCCTACAATGAGCAGTTCTTC
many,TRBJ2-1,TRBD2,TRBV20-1,CSARELAGAHNEQFF,TGCAGTGCTAGGGAACTAGCGGGAGCCCACAATGAGCAGTTCTTC
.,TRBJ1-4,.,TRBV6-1,CASRTTEELFF,TGTGCCAGCAGAACCACTGAAGAACTGTTTTTT
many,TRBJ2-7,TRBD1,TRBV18,CASSPGTVGEQYF,TGTGCCAGCTCACCGGGGACAGTGGGCGAGCAGTACTTC
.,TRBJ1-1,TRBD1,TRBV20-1,CSARIPGQVTEAFF,TGCAGCGCTAGAATCCCGGGACAGGTCACTGAAGCTTTCTTT
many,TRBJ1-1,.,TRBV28,CASIQQDLGAFF,TGTGCCAGCATTCAGCAGGACCTGGGGGCTTTCTTT
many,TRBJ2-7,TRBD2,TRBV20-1,CSAYTSDYYEQYF,TGCAGTGCCTACACTAGCGACTACTACGAGCAGTACTTC
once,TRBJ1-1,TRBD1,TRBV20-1,CSELTLRGNTEAFF,TGCAGTGAACTCACCCTCAGGGGGAACACTGAAGCTTTCTTC
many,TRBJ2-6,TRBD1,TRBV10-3,CAISGQGSGANVLTF,TGTGCCATCAGCGGACAGGGGTCTGGGGCCAACGTCCTGACTTTC
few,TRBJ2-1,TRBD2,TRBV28,CASSSPLAGGLLSSYNEQFF,TGTGCCAGCAGTTCACCACTAGCGGGAGGTCTATTGAGCTCCTACAATGAGCAGTTCTTC
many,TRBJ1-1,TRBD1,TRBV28,CASSLTGGKRAFF,TGTGCCAGCAGTTTGACAGGGGGCAAGAGGGCTTTCTTT
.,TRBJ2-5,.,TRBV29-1,CSVALARETQYF,TGCAGCGTTGCACTAGCACGCGAGACCCAGTACTTC
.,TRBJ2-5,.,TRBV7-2,CASSLVHVETQYF,TGTGCCAGCAGCTTAGTCCACGTAGAGACCCAGTACTTC
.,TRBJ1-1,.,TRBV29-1,CSVDRGTEAFF,TGCAGCGTTGATCGGGGGACTGAAGCTTTCTTT
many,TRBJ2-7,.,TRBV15,CATSREYPGIYYEQYF,TGTGCCACCAGCAGAGAATACCCGGGGATCTACTACGAGCAGTACTTC
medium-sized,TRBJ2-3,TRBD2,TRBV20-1,CSGGRAEDTQYF,TGCAGTGGAGGGAGGGCCGAGGATACGCAGTATTTT
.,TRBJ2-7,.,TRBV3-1,CASSQERGLKGKTEQYF,TGTGCCAGCAGCCAAGAGAGAGGACTAAAGGGAAAGACAGAGCAGTACTTC
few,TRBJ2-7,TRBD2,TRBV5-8,CASSLRLASHYEQYF,TGTGCCAGCAGCTTGAGACTAGCGTCTCACTACGAGCAGTACTTC
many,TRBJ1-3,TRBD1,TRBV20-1,CSAKGQGFGNTIYF,TGCAGTGCTAAGGGACAGGGCTTTGGAAACACCATATATTTT
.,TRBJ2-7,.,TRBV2,CASREAGTKSTYEQYF,TGTGCCAGCAGGGAGGCCGGGACGAAGTCCACCTACGAGCAGTACTTC
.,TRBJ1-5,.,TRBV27,CASSLLDTSNQPQHF,TGTGCCAGCAGTTTGTTGGACACTTCCAATCAGCCACAGCATTTT
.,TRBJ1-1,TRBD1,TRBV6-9,CASSSGTGCMNTESFF,TGTGCCAGCAGTTCCGGGACAGGGTGCATGAACACTGAATCTTTCTTT
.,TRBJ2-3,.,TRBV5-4,CASSSGEPSTDTKYF,TGTGCCAGCAGCTCGGGGGAACCTAGCACAGATACGAAGTATTTT
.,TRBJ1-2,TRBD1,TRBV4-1,CASRQGGSGGGYTF,TGCGCCAGCAGGCAGGGGGGATCGGGTGGTGGCTACACCTTC
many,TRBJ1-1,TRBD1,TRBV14,CASSLYTGTENTEAFF,TGTGCCAGCAGCCTATATACCGGGACAGAGAACACTGAAGCTTTCTTT
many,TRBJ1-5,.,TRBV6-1,CASSVFDRENQPQHF,TGTGCCAGCAGTGTCTTTGATCGGGAGAATCAGCCCCAGCATTTT
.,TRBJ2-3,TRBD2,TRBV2,CASSLTSVTDTQYF,TGTGCCAGCTCCCTGACTAGCGTCACAGATACGCAGTATTTT
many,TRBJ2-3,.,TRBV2,CASSELSLADTQYF,TGTGCCAGCAGTGAACTTAGTTTGGCAGATACGCAGTATTTT
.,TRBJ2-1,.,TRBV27,CANSDSGPRQANNEQFF,TGTGCCAACAGTGATTCTGGGCCGCGACAGGCAAACAATGAGCAGTTCTTC
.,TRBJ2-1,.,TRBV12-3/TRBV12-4,CASKPAYNERFF,TGTGCCAGCAAACCAGCCTACAATGAGCGGTTCTTC
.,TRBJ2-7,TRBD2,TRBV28,CASRGSGRSEQYF,TGTGCCAGCAGAGGTAGCGGGAGATCCGAGCAGTACTTC
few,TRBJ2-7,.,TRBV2,CASNRAYEQYF,TGTGCCAGCAATAGGGCCTACGAGCAGTACTTC
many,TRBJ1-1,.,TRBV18,CASSPRGGLENTEAFF,TGTGCCAGCTCACCTCGGGGAGGTTTAGAGAACACTGAAGCTTTCTTT
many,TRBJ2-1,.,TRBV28,CASSLFGWRSYNEQFF,TGTGCCAGCAGTTTATTTGGGTGGCGGAGCTACAATGAGCAGTTCTTC
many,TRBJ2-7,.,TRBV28,CASSLSWLGRGHDEQYF,TGTGCCAGCAGTTTAAGCTGGCTGGGGCGGGGGCACGACGAGCAGTACTTC
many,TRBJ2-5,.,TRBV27,CASNQETQYF,TGTGCCAGCAACCAAGAGACCCAGTACTTC
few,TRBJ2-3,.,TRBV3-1,CASSPEIRTLLGDTQYF,TGTGCCAGCAGCCCTGAAATTCGGACACTTCTGGGAGATACGCAGTATTTT
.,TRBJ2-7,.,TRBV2,CASSEPFRPVDEQYF,TGTGCCAGCAGTGAACCGTTCCGGCCGGTGGACGAGCAGTACTTC
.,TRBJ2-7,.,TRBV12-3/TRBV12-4,CASSHRTVYEQYF,TGTGCCAGCAGTCACCGGACTGTCTACGAGCAGTACTTC
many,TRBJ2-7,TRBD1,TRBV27,CASSSVDRPYEQYF,TGTGCCAGCAGTTCAGTGGACAGGCCATACGAGCAGTACTTC
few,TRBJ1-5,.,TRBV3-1,CASSSDPPGDQPQHF,TGTGCCAGCAGCTCCGACCCCCCCGGCGATCAGCCCCAGCATTTT
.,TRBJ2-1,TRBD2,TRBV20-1,CSAREYGLAGEQFF,TGCAGTGCTAGAGAATATGGACTAGCGGGTGAGCAGTTCTTC